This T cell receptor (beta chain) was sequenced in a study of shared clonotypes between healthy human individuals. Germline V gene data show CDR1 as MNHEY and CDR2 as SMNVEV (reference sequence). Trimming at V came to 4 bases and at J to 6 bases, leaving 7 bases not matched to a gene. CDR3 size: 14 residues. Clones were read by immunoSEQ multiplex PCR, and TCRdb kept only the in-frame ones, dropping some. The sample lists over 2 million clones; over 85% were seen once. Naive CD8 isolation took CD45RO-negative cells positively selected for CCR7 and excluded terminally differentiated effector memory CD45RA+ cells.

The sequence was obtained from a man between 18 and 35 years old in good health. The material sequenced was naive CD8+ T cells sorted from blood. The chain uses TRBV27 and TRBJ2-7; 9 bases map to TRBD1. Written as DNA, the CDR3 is TGTGCCAGCAGTTCTGGACAGGGGTGGACCGAGCAGTACTTC. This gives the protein CASSSGQGWTEQYF.